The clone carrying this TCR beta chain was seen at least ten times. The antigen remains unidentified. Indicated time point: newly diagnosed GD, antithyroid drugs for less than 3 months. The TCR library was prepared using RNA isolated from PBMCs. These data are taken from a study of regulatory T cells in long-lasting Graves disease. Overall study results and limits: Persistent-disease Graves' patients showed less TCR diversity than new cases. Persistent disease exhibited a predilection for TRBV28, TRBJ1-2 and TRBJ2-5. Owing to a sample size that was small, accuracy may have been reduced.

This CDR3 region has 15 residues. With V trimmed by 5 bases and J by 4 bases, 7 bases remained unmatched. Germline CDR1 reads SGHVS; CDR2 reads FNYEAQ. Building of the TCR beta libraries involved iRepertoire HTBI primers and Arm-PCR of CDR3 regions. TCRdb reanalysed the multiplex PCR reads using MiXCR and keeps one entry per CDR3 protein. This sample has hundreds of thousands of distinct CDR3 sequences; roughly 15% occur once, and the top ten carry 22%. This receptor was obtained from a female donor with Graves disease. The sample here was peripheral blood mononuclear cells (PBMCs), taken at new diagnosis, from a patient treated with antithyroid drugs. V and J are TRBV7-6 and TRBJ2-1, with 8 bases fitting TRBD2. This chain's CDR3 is CASSHSGGVYNEQFF. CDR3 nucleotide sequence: TGTGCCAGCAGCCACAGCGGGGGCGTTTACAATGAGCAGTTCTTC.